This T cell receptor (beta chain) was retrieved from a study of persistence of HIV-infected CD4 T cells. The immunoSEQ assay was version 4, run in survey mode. The method was immunoSEQ multiplex PCR; TCRdb's version includes in-frame clones alone and lacks a portion of them. The sample lists approximately 30,000 clones, 82% occurring once. This CDR3 comprises 15 residues. The V gene's germline CDR1 is SSHAT and CDR2 FNYEAQ (reference sequence). The V end was cut by 0 bases, the J end by 3 bases, with 11 bases between. Whole-study findings and limits: Degenerate expanded CDR3beta sequences were enriched among CMV- and Gag-responding cells.

On this clone itself: Its antigen remains unidentified.

Cells were stimulated with CMV-infected fibroblast lysates at 10 ug/mL. CD40L/CD69 double-negative CD45RO-high memory CD4+ T cells were collected. The rearrangement links TRBV7-7 to TRBJ2-5; D is undetermined. The input for sequencing was CD4+ T cells sorted from PBMCs after roughly 19-hour stimulation, taken from a patient who received antiretroviral therapy. The TCR originated in an adult woman with HIV who was CMV-seropositive. The CDR3 DNA reads TGTGCCAGCAGCTTAGCGACCCGGATAGAAGAGACCCAGTACTTC. Amino acids: CASSLATRIEETQYF.